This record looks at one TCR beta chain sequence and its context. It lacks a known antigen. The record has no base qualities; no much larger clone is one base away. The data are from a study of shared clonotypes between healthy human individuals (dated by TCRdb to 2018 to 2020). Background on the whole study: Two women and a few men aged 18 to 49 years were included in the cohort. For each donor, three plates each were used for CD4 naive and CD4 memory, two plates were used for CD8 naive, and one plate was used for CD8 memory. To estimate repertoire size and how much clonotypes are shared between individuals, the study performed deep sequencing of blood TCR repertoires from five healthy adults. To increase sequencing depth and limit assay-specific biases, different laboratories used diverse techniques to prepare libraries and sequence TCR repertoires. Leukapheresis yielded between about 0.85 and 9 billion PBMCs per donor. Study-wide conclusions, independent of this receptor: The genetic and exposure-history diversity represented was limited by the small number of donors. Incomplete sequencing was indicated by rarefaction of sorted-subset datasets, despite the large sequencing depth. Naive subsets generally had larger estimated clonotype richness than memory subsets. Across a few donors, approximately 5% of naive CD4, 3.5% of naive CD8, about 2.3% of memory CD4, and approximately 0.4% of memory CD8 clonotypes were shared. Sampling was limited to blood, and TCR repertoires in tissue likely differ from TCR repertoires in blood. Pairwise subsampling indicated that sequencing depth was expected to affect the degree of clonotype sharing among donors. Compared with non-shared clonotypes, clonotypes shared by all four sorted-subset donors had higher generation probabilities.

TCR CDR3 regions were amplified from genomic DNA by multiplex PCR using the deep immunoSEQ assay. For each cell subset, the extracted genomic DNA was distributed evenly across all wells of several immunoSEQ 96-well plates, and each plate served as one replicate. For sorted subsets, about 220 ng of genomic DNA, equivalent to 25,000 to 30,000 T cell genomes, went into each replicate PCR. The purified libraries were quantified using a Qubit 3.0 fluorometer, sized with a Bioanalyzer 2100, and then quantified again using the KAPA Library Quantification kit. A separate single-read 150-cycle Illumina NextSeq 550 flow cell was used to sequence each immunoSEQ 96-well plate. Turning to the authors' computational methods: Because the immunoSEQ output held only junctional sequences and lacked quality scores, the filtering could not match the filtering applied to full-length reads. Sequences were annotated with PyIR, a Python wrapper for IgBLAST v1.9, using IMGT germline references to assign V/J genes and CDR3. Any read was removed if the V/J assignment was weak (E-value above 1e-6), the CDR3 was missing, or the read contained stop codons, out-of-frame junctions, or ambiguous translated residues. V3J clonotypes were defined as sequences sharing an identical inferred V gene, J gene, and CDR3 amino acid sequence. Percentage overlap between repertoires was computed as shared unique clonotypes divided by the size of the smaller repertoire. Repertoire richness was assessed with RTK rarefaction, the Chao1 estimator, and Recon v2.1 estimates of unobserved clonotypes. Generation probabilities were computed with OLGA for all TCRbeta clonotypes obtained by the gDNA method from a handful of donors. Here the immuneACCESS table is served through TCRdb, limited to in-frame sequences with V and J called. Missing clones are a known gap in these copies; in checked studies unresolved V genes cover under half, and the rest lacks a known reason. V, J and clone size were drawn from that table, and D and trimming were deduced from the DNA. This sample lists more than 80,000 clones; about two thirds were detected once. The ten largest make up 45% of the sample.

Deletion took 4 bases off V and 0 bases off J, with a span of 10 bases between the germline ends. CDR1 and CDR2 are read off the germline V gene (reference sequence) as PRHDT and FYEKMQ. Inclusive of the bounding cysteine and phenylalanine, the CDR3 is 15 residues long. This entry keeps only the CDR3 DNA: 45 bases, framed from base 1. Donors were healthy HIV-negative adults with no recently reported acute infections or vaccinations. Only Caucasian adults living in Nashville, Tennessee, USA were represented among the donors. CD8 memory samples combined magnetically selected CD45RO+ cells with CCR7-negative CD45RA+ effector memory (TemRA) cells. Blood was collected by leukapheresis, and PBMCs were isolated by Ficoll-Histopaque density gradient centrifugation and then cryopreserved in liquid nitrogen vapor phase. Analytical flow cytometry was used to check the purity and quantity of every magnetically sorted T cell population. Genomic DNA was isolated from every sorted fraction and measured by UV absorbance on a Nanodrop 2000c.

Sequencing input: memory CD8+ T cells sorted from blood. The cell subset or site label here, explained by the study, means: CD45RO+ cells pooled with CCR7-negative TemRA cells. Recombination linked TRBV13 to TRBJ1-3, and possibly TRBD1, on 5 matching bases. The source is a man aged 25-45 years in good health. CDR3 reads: CASSSTESSGNTIYF. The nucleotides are TGTGCCAGCAGCTCGACAGAAAGCTCTGGAAACACCATATATTTT.